These T cell receptor beta chains were read from a single sample in a study of post-analysis software for immune sequencing data. TCRdb used MiXCR to reprocess the PCR reads, holding one entry per CDR3 protein. The table has around 700,000 distinct CDR3 sequences, more than 50% seen once. Sequenced: blood. These receptors all come from a girl aged 2-10 years with multiple sclerosis. The conserved cysteine and the conserved F or W are not part of the CDR3 here. A D gene is named only where the DNA matches it firmly.

TRBJ2-5	NA	TRBV20-1	SASLLGQIQETQY
TRBJ1-3	TRBD1	TRBV29-1	SVRRDRRSGNTIY
TRBJ1-2	NA	TRBV3-1	ASSRDGRYGYT
TRBJ1-6	TRBD1	TRBV7-2	ASSLRTGDSPLH
TRBJ1-1	TRBD1	TRBV7-2	ASSPPGQGRLGAF
TRBJ2-5	NA	TRBV20-1	SARSETQY
TRBJ1-5	NA	TRBV4-3	ASSQERLRSNQPQH
TRBJ2-1	TRBD2	TRBV2	ASRTGGLAGVDEQF
TRBJ1-2	NA	TRBV5-1	ASSLDRRFNYGYT
TRBJ1-2	NA	TRBV6-5	ASSYTTGSNYGHT
TRBJ2-7	NA	TRBV4-1	ASSPDRASPEQY
TRBJ2-1	TRBD2	TRBV24-1	ATSDFAGEASYYNEQF
TRBJ1-2	NA	TRBV2	ASRSGLDPKAGYT
TRBJ1-2	NA	TRBV12-3/TRBV12-4	ASSLGPTGYT
TRBJ2-3	TRBD2	TRBV29-1	SVPTSGDADTQY
TRBJ2-1	TRBD2	TRBV14	ASSQARLAGSYNEQF
TRBJ2-3	NA	TRBV11-2	ACSWDGSIDTQY
TRBJ2-5	NA	TRBV20-1	SAKSSETQY
TRBJ2-1	NA	TRBV7-9	ASSLAGLLGEQF
TRBJ1-5	NA	TRBV24-1	ATSGAAINQPQH
TRBJ2-1	NA	TRBV2	ASAPGHYNEQF
TRBJ2-3	TRBD1	TRBV24-1	ATSDRTGTQY
TRBJ2-7	NA	TRBV29-1	SVGSGYEQY
TRBJ2-1	NA	TRBV7-3	ASSLISGRTRDEQF
TRBJ2-7	TRBD1	TRBV2	AGLGTGERYEQY
TRBJ2-7	TRBD1	TRBV6-2/TRBV6-3	ASKGGGQGNYEQY
TRBJ2-7	NA	TRBV20-1	SASRTGLGEVEQY
TRBJ2-6	TRBD1	TRBV13	ASSLSQGAGTGANVLT
TRBJ1-1	NA	TRBV29-1	SVDFGRGTEAF
TRBJ2-5	NA	TRBV7-9	ASSLPQLGQETQY
TRBJ1-1	TRBD1	TRBV20-1	SANLAGGGEAF
TRBJ2-3	TRBD2	TRBV20-1	SARDTAGGTQY
TRBJ2-1	TRBD2	TRBV3-1	ASSPLWGRADINEQF
TRBJ2-1	TRBD2	TRBV5-1	ASSLAGASGRLEQF
TRBJ2-1	NA	TRBV6-6	ASSYGGFSYNEQF
NA	NA	TRBV28	ASSTGGGEQY
TRBJ2-5	TRBD2	TRBV7-9	ASSFLLAGTKETQY
TRBJ2-5	TRBD1	TRBV9	ASSVEQGIGETQY
TRBJ2-3	TRBD2	TRBV2	ASSEAGLAGLTDTQY
TRBJ1-2	NA	TRBV4-1	ASSQAGGHNNYGYT
TRBJ2-7	NA	TRBV6-5	ASTHGEYREQY
TRBJ2-6	TRBD1	TRBV12-3/TRBV12-4	ASSLDRGSGANVLT